A few counts support the clone carrying this T cell receptor (beta chain). This sample is part of a study of T cell changes during pregnancy in multiple sclerosis. V was pared by 6 bases and J by 6 bases, with 17 bases between. CDR1 and CDR2 from the germline V gene are LGHNA and YNFKEQ. The CDR3 is 14 residues long. Only in-frame clones appear in the TCRdb table, and some are missing; sequencing was by immunoSEQ multiplex PCR. The sample includes just under 80,000 clones, about 94% of them seen just once. This TCR came from a female donor in good health, enrolled as a control in a pregnancy study. V gene TRBV4-2 combines with J gene TRBJ1-1; D remains unclear. Specimen: peripheral blood, collected in the second trimester of pregnancy. In DNA, the CDR3 is TGTGCCAGCAGTTTTCGACAAGGCCCCCCTGAAGCTTTCTTT. Residues: CASSFRQGPPEAFF.